Following are 24 T cell receptor beta chains from one sample sequenced in a study of CD8 T cells in Susac syndrome. RNA in amounts of roughly 0.5 to 1 ug was reverse transcribed with random hexamers. TCRdb re-derived calls from the immunoSEQ multiplex PCR reads in MiXCR, one entry per CDR3 protein. The data contain a few hundred thousand distinct CDR3 sequences, 90% to 95% of them singletons. Source material: CD4+ T cells from PBMCs. These TCRs come from a human donor with multiple sclerosis.

This clonotype was recorded only once. This chain joins TRBV3-1 and TRBJ1-3, with unresolved D. The germline V gene has CDR1 LGHDT and CDR2 YNNKEL (reference sequence). The V end was cut by 3 bases, the J end by 0 bases, with 12 bases between. The CDR3 is 16 amino acids. In DNA form, the CDR3 reads TGTGCCAGCAGCCAGGCGACGGATTTCTCTGGAAACACCATATATTTT. It codes for CASSQATDFSGNTIYF.

This chain links TRBV6-5 with TRBJ2-3; 14 nucleotides agree with TRBD2. The CDR3 loop spans 18 amino acids. CDR1 is MNHEY, CDR2 SVGAGI, per germline. With V trimmed by 4 bases and J by 2 bases, 8 bases remained unmatched. The chain's CDR3 is CASSSGTSGSSHTDTQYF. CDR3 nucleotide sequence: TGTGCCAGCAGTTCAGGGACTAGCGGGAGCTCCCACACAGATACGCAGTATTTT.

V and J are TRBV30 and TRBJ2-5, with D perhaps matching TRBD1 or TRBD2 (5 bases each). This CDR3 contains 11 residues. V lost 5 bases to trimming and J lost 5 bases, with 9 bases between them. The germline V gene encodes CDR1 GTSNPN and CDR2 SVGIG (reference sequence). CDR3 sequence reads: CAWAGSETQYF. CDR3 bases: TGTGCCTGGGCAGGGAGTGAGACCCAGTACTTC.

The chain employs TRBV4-1 and TRBJ1-1, with D possibly TRBD1 on 5 matching bases. The CDR3 is made up of 15 amino acids. Per the germline V gene, CDR1 is MGHRA and CDR2 is YSYEKL. Trimming took off 1 base at V and 0 bases at J, with 9 bases between the two ends. This chain's CDR3 is CASSQGGVLNTEAFF. In DNA form, the CDR3 reads TGCGCCAGCAGCCAAGGGGGGGTCTTGAACACTGAAGCTTTCTTT.

The chain uses TRBV7-9 and TRBJ2-3, with D maybe TRBD2 (6 bases). Trimming removed 5 bases at V and 6 bases at J, with 21 bases between. Germline V gene lookup returns CDR1 SEHNR and CDR2 FQNEAQ (reference sequence). There are 16 residues in the CDR3. CDR3 sequence: CASSPHHRETRDTQYF. Here the CDR3 DNA reads TGTGCCAGCAGCCCGCACCACCGGGAGACGAGGGATACGCAGTATTTT.

V gene TRBV5-6 combines with J gene TRBJ2-3, with 7 bases identical to TRBD2. After removal of 3 bases from V and 3 bases from J, the junction contained 10 bases not matched to a gene. This CDR3 is 16 amino acids long. Germline V gene lookup returns CDR1 SGHDT and CDR2 YYEEEE. The CDR3: CASSWAIGGGTDTQYF. CDR3 nucleotides: TGTGCCAGCAGCTGGGCGATTGGCGGGGGAACAGATACGCAGTATTTT.

This rearrangement joins TRBV12-3 or TRBV12-4 to TRBJ1-2; maybe TRBD1 (5 bases). Trimming cost V 4 bases and J 6 bases, with 9 bases left between them. The CDR3 has 12 amino acids. CDR3 in amino acids: CASSSGLHGYTF. The CDR3 DNA follows: TGTGCCAGCAGTTCAGGGTTACATGGCTACACCTTC.

This clonotype was detected once. The rearrangement links TRBV2 to TRBJ2-1, with 10 positions matching TRBD2. CDR1 is SNHLY and CDR2 is FYNNEI in the germline V gene. The V segment lost 7 bases and the J segment 8 bases; nucleotides outside the gene matches: 5. CDR3 size: 13 residues. For the CDR3, the DNA is TGTGCCAGCACCCCTAGCGGGAGCGATGAGCAGTTCTTC. This translates into CASTPSGSDEQFF.

The genes are TRBV18 and TRBJ1-1; D remains unclear. The CDR3 is 14 amino acids. Deletions cut 6 bases from V and 1 base from J, with 12 bases between. CDR1 is KGHSH, CDR2 LQKENI, per germline. CDR3 sequence: CASSQSTGNTEAFF. In DNA form, the CDR3 reads TGTGCCAGCTCGCAATCCACGGGGAACACTGAAGCTTTCTTT.

V gene TRBV11-3 combines with J gene TRBJ2-2, with no clear D. With 5 bases removed from V and 5 bases from J, the gap between germline ends came to 15 bases. This CDR3 region has 15 residues. Per the germline V gene, CDR1 is SGHNT and CDR2 is YENEEA. The CDR3 DNA reads as TGTGCCAGCAGCGAATCCTTCGGTCGGACCGGGGAGCTGTTTTTT. This codes for CASSESFGRTGELFF. The full variable domain, in which reference TRBV11-3 and TRBJ2-2 provide the parts outside the CDR3, is EAGVVQSPRYKIIEKKQPVAFWCNPISGHNTLYWYLQNLGQGPELLIRYENEEAVDDSQLPKDRFSAERLKGVDSTLKIQPAELGDSAVYLCASSESFGRTGELFFGEGSRLTVL.

The chain combines TRBV6-2 or TRBV6-3 with TRBJ2-7; D gene uncertain. Germline CDR1 MNHEY, CDR2 SVGEGT. V lost 6 bases to trimming and J lost 4 bases, with 7 bases between them. The CDR3 sequence is 11 residues long. CDR3 residues: CASRLTYEQYF. CDR3 bases: TGTGCCAGCAGACTAACGTACGAGCAGTACTTC.

The rearrangement links TRBV5-1 to TRBJ2-5; no definite D call. The V end was cut by 5 bases, the J end by 5 bases, with 7 bases between. This CDR3 has 11 amino acids. Per the germline V gene, CDR1 is SGHRS and CDR2 is YFSETQ. As DNA, the CDR3 is TGCGCCAGCAGGGTTATGGAGACCCAGTACTTC. Its translation: CASRVMETQYF. Complete variable domain (other parts from reference TRBV5-1 and TRBJ2-5): KAGVTQTPRYLIKTRGQQVTLSCSPISGHRSVSWYQQTPGQGLQFLFEYFSETQRNKGNFPGRFSGRQFSNSRSEMNVSTLELGDSALYLCASRVMETQYFGPGTRLLVL.

The chain uses TRBV7-9 and TRBJ2-5, with D possibly called TRBD1 or TRBD2 (5 bases each). The CDR3 runs to 16 residues. Germline values: CDR1 SEHNR, CDR2 FQNEAQ (reference sequence). The V end lost 5 bases, the J end lost 2 bases, and 18 bases lay between the germline ends. The CDR3 region is CASSGVWGMIQETQYF. The CDR3, as DNA: TGTGCCAGCAGCGGAGTGTGGGGGATGATACAAGAGACCCAGTACTTC.

The chain recombines TRBV29-1 with TRBJ2-1; the D is unclear. This CDR3 spans 14 amino acids. Germline V gene lookup returns CDR1 SQVTM and CDR2 ANQGSEA. V lost 3 bases, J lost 2 bases, and 11 bases lay in between. The CDR3 sequence is CSVEVTAAYNEQFF. The CDR3 DNA follows: TGCAGCGTTGAGGTAACCGCGGCCTACAATGAGCAGTTCTTC.

The chain recombines TRBV6-1 with TRBJ1-5; D uncertain. V gave up 5 bases and J gave up 5 bases, with 19 bases separating them. The CDR3 loop spans 16 amino acids. Germline V lookup: CDR1 MNHNS, CDR2 SASEGT. The CDR3 is CASSPLILGRDQPQHF. The CDR3 nucleotides read TGTGCCAGCAGTCCACTAATTTTAGGACGGGATCAGCCCCAGCATTTT.

This chain links TRBV19 with TRBJ1-2; the match to TRBD1 covers 9 bases. The V and J ends lost 5 bases and 4 bases, in that order; junction bases with no gene match: 5. The germline V gene has CDR1 LNHDA and CDR2 SQIVND (reference sequence). This CDR3 has 14 residues. Here the CDR3 reads CASSPQTGGYGYTF. The CDR3 DNA follows: TGTGCCAGTAGTCCACAGACAGGGGGCTATGGCTACACCTTC.

The rearrangement joins TRBV20-1 to TRBJ1-2; tentative D call: TRBD1 (5 bases). V lost 7 bases and J 2 bases, leaving 11 bases between the germline ends. Germline CDR1 and CDR2: DFQATT and SNEGSKA (reference sequence). The CDR3 spans 12 residues. The CDR3 loop reads CSGGGANYGYTF. As DNA, the CDR3 is TGCAGTGGAGGAGGGGCGAACTATGGCTACACCTTC.

This chain links TRBV28 with TRBJ1-4; a possible D gene is TRBD1 (6 bases). V was pared by 6 bases and J by 7 bases, with 15 bases between. The CDR3 contains 14 residues. Germline lookup yields CDR1 MDHEN and CDR2 SYDVKM. The CDR3 nucleotides read TGTGCCAGCAGCCTCTTGACAGGAGGTGAAAAACTGTTTTTT. Protein product: CASSLLTGGEKLFF.

This clonotype was detected only a few times. The chain employs TRBV2 and TRBJ2-7; perhaps TRBD1 as D (5 bases). The CDR3 has 13 amino acids. Germline CDR1 SNHLY, CDR2 FYNNEI. The V end was cut by 6 bases, the J end by 2 bases, with 11 bases between. Here the CDR3 DNA reads TGTGCCAGCAGGGATCCAGGGCCCTACGAGCAGTACTTC. Its protein is CASRDPGPYEQYF.

The chain uses TRBV24-1 and TRBJ2-3; 10 nucleotides agree with TRBD2. Germline trimming cut 5 bases from V and 2 bases from J; bases unmatched to any gene: 15. The CDR3 loop spans 19 amino acids. Germline loops: CDR1 KGHDR, CDR2 SFDVKD. The CDR3 spells CATSAHGLAASSNTDTQYF. The CDR3 nucleotides are TGTGCCACCAGTGCCCATGGACTAGCGGCCTCATCTAACACAGATACGCAGTATTTT.

The CDR3 DNA reads TGCGCCAGCAGCCTCGTTCCGGGGCGAAATGAAAAACTGTTTTTT. This sequence encodes CASSLVPGRNEKLFF. This sequence joins TRBV4-1 and TRBJ1-4, with D maybe TRBD1 (5 bases). The CDR3 extends over 15 amino acids. Germline values: CDR1 MGHRA, CDR2 YSYEKL. Trimming took off 4 bases at V and 5 bases at J, with 14 bases between the two ends.

Notes on this clonotype: The junction departs from the called germline gene at one end, perhaps through a read error. The J gene is TRBJ2-1, the V gene TRBV12-3 or TRBV12-4; weak D call: TRBD2 (5 bases). The CDR3 length is 13 residues. The CDR3 coding sequence is TGTGCCAGCAGCTTAGAGGGAAGGTATGAGCAGTTCTTC. Translation: CASSLEGRYEQFF.

The chain recombines TRBV6-1 with TRBJ1-5; 8 bases align to TRBD1. Trimming at V came to 3 bases and at J to 7 bases, leaving 5 bases not matched to a gene. CDR1 and CDR2 (germline): MNHNS, SASEGT. The CDR3 spans 14 residues. The chain's CDR3 is CASSETGVHQPQHF. DNA of the CDR3: TGTGCCAGCAGTGAGACAGGGGTCCACCAGCCCCAGCATTTT.

V and J are TRBV3-1 and TRBJ2-5; D ambiguous. CDR3 size: 14 residues. CDR1 and CDR2 (germline): LGHDT, YNNKEL (reference sequence). V was clipped by 0 bases and J by 1 base, with 6 bases between them. The CDR3 sequence is CASSQDLVQETQYF. CDR3 bases: TGTGCCAGCAGCCAAGACCTAGTCCAAGAGACCCAGTACTTC.